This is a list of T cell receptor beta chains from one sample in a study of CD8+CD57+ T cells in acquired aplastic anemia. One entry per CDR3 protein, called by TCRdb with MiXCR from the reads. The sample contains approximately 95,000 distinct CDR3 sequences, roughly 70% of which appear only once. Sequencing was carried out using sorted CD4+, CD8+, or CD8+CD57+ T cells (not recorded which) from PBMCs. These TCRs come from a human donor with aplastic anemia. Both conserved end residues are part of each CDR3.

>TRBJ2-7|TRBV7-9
CASSLDSISSYEQYF
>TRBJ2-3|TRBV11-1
CASSSNRGRSTGTDTQYF
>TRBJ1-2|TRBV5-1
CASSSGLDGYGYTF
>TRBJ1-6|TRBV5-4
CASSFGWNNSPLHF
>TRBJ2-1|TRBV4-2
CASTKGLAGYNEQFF
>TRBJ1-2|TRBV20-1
CSASLAGGSSYGYTF
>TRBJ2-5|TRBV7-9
CASSLKYEETQYF
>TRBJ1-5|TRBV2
CASSGSAGGIAQPQHF
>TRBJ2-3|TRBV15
CATSSEVYTDTQYF
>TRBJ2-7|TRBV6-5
CASSSRDLQYF
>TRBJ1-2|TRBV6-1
CASSNNLYGYTF
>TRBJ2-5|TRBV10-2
CASTEGVQETQYF
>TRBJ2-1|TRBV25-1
CASSEVGLAGPNEQFF
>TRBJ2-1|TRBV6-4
CASSDSLGGAANEQFF